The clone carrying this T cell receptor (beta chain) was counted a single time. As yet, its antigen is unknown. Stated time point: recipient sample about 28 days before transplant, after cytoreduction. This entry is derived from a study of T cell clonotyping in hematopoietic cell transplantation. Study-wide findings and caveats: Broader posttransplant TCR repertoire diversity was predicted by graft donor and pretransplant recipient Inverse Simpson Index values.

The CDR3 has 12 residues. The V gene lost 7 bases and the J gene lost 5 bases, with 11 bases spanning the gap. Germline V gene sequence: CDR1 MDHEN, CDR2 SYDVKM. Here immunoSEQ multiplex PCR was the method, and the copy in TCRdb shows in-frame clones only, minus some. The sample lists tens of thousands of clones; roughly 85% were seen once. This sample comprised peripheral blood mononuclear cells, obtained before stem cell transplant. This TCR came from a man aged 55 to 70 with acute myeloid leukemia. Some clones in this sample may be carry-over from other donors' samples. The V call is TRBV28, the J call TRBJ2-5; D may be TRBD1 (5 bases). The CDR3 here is CASTAGWETQYF. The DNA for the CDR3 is TGTGCCAGCACGGCAGGGTGGGAGACCCAGTACTTC. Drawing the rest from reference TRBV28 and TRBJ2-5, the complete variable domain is DVKVTQSSRYLVKRTGEKVFLECVQDMDHENMFWYRQDPGLGLRLIYFSYDVKMKEKGDIPEGYSVSREKKERFSLILESASTNQTSMYLCASTAGWETQYFGPGTRLLVL.